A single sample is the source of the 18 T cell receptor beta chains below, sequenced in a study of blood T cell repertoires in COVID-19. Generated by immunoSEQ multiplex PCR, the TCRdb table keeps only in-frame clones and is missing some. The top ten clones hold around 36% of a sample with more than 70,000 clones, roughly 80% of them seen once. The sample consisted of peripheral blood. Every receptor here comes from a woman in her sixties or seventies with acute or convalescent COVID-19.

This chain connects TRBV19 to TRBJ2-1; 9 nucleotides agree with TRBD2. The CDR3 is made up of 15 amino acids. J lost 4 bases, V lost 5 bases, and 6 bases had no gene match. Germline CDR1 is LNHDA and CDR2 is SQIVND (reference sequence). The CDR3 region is CASSSLAGAYNEQFF. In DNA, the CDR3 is TGTGCCAGTAGTTCATTAGCGGGAGCGTACAATGAGCAGTTCTTC.

CDR3 protein: CASSTTGTTNEKLFF. The CDR3 DNA reads TGTGCCAGCAGCACGACAGGGACAACTAATGAAAAACTGTTTTTT. This chain joins TRBV5-6 and TRBJ1-4, with 7 bases aligning to TRBD1. Germline CDR1 SGHDT, CDR2 YYEEEE. With 4 bases clipped from V and 0 bases from J, the junction kept 3 bases outside the gene matches. This CDR3 is 15 amino acids long.

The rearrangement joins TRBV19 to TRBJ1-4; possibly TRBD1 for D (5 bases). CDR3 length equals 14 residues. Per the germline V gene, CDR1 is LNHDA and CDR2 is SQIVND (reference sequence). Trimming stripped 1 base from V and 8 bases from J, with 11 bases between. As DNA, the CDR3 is TGTGCCAGTAGTATAGCGGGGGTTGAGGAAAAACTGTTTTTT. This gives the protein CASSIAGVEEKLFF.

CDR3 region: CASSVGQGNSPLHF. The CDR3 region has the DNA TGTGCCAGCAGCGTAGGACAGGGAAATTCACCCCTCCACTTT. The chain links TRBV7-2 to TRBJ1-6, with TRBD1 matching 8 bases. Germline CDR1 SGHTA, CDR2 FQGNSA. The junction had 4 bases not matched to a gene; V was cut back by 5 bases and J by 7 bases. The CDR3 is made up of 14 amino acids.

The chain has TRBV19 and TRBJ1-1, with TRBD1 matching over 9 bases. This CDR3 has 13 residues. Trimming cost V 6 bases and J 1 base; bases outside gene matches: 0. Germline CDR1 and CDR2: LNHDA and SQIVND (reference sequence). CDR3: CASRDRGNTEAFF. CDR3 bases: TGTGCCAGTAGGGACAGGGGGAACACTGAAGCTTTCTTT.

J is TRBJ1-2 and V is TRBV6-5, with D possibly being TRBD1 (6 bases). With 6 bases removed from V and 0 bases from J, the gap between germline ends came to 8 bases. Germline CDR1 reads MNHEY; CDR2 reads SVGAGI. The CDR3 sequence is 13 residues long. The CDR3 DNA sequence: TGTGCCAGCAGGAACAGGGCTAACTATGGCTACACCTTC. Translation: CASRNRANYGYTF.

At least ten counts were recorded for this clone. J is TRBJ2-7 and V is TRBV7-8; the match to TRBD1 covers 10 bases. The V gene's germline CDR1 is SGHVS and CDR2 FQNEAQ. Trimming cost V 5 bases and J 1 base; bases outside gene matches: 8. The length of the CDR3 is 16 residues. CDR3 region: CASSREDRGLSYEQYF. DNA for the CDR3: TGTGCCAGCAGCCGTGAAGACAGGGGGCTATCCTACGAGCAGTACTTC.

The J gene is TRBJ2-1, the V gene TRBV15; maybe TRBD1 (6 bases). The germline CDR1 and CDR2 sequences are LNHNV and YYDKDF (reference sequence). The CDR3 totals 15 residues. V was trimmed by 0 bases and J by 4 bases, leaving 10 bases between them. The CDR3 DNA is TGTGCCACCAGCAGAGAGGCACAGGGTTACAATGAGCAGTTCTTC. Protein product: CATSREAQGYNEQFF.

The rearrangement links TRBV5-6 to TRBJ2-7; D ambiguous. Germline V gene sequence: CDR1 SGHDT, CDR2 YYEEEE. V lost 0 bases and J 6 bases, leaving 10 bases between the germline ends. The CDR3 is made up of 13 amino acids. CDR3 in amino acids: CASSLVGVGEQYF. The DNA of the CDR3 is TGTGCCAGCAGCTTGGTAGGAGTGGGCGAGCAGTACTTC.

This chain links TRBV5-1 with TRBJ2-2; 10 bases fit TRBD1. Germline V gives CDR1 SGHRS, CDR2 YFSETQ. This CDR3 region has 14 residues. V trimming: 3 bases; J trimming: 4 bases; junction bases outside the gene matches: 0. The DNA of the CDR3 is TGCGCCAGCAGCTGGGACAGGGGCACCGGGGAGCTGTTTTTT. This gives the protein CASSWDRGTGELFF.

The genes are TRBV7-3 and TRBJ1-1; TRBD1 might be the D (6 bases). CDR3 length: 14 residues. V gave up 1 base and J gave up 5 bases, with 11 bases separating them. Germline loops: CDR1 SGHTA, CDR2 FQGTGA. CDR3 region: CASSLNTQGTEAFF. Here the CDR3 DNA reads TGTGCCAGCAGCTTAAACACTCAGGGGACTGAAGCTTTCTTT.

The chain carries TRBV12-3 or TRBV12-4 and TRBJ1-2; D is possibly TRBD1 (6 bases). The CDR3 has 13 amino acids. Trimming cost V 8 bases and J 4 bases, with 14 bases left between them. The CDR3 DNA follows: TGTGCCAGCGGCCGAACAGGGCCCTATGGCTACACCTTC. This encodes CASGRTGPYGYTF.

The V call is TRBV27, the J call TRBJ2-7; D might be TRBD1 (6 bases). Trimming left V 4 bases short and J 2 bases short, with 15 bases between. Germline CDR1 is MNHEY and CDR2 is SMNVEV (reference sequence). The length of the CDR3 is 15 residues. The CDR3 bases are TGTGCCAGCAGTTCTATACAGGGTTTCGCCTACGAGCAGTACTTC. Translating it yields CASSSIQGFAYEQYF.

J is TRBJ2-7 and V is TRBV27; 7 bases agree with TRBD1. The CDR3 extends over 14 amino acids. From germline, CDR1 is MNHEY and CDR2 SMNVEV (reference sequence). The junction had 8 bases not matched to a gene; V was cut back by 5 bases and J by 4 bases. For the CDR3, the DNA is TGTGCCAGCAGTCAACAGGACAGGAAATACGAGCAGTACTTC. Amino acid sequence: CASSQQDRKYEQYF.

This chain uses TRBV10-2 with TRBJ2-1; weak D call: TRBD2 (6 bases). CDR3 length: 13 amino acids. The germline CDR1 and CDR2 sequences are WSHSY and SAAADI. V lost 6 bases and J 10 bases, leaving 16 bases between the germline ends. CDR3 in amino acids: CASRSRAAGEQFF. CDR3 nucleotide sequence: TGCGCCAGCAGATCGCGGGCTGCGGGGGAGCAGTTCTTC.

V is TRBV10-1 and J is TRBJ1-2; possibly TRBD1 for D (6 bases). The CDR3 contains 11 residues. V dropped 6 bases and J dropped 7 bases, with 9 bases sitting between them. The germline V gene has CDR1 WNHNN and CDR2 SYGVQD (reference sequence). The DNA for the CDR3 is TGCGCCAGCAGCCGGGACACTGGCTACACCTTC. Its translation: CASSRDTGYTF.

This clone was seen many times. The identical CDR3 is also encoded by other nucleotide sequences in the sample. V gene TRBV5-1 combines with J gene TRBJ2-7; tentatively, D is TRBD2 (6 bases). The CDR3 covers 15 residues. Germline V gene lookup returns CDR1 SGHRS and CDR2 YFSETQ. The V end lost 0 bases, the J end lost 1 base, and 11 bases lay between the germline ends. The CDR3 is CASSLEGLISYEQYF. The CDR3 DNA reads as TGCGCCAGCAGCTTGGAGGGACTGATATCCTACGAGCAGTACTTC.

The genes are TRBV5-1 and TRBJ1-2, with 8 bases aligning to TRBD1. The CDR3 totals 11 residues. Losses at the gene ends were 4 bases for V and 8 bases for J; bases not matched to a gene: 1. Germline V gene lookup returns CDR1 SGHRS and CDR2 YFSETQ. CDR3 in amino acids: CASSDRGGYTF. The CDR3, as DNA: TGCGCCAGCAGCGACAGGGGAGGCTACACCTTC.